Sequencing of this T cell receptor beta chain was carried out in a study of cytomegalovirus exposure and HLA in healthy donors. PCR primers comprised 60 Vbeta and 13 Jbeta primers. Some clones are missing from TCRdb's copy, which holds only in-frame ones; the method was immunoSEQ multiplex PCR. Of roughly 34,000 clones detected, roughly 80% appear once; the ten largest clones hold 5% to 6.5%. Germline lookup yields CDR1 MNHEY and CDR2 SVGAGI. This CDR3 is 14 amino acids long. The V and J ends lost 7 bases and 2 bases respectively, with 14 bases between them. The specimen sequenced was PBMCs. The clonotype originates from a male donor in good health and CMV-seronegative. The rearrangement links TRBV6-5 to TRBJ2-5, with D perhaps TRBD1 (5 bases). The CDR3 DNA reads as TGTGCCAGCAAAGTTAGTCCAGGGCAAGAGACCCAGTACTTC. Translation gives CASKVSPGQETQYF.